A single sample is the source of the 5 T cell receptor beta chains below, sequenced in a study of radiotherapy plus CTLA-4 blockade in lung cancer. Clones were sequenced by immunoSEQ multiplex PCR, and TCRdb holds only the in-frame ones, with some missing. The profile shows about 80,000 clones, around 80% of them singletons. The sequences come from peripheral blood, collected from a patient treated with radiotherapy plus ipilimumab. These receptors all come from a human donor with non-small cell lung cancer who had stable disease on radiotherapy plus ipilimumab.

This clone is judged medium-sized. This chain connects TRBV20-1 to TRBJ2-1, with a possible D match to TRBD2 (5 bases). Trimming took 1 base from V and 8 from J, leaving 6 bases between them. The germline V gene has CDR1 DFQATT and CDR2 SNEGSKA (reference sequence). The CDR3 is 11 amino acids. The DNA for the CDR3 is TGCAGTGCTAGAGGGACTCATGAGCAGTTCTTC. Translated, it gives CSARGTHEQFF.

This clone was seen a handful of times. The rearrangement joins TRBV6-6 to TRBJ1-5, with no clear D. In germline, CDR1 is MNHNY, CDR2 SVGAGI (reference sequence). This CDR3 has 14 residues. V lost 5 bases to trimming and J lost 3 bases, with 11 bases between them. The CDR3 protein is CASSTRRDNQPQHF. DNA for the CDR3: TGTGCCAGCAGTACGAGGAGAGACAATCAGCCCCAGCATTTT.

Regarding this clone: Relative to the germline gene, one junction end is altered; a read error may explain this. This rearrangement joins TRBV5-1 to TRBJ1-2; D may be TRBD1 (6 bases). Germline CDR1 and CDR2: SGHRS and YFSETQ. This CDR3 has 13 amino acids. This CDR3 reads CARSDPGAGGYTF. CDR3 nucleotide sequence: TGCGCCCGCAGCGACCCGGGGGCGGGGGGCTACACCTTC.

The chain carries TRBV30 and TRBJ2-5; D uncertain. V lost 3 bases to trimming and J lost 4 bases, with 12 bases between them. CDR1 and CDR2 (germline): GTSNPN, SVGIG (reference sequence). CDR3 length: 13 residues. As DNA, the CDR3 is TGTGCCTGGAGCCGACGTTGGGGAGAGACCCAGTACTTC. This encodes CAWSRRWGETQYF.

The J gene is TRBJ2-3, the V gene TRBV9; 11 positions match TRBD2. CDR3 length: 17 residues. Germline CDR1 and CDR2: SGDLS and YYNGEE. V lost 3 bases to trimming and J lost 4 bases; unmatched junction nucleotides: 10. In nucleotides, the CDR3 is TGTGCCAGCAGCGGAGATATTAGCGGGGGGGGACCAGATACGCAGTATTTT. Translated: CASSGDISGGGPDTQYF.